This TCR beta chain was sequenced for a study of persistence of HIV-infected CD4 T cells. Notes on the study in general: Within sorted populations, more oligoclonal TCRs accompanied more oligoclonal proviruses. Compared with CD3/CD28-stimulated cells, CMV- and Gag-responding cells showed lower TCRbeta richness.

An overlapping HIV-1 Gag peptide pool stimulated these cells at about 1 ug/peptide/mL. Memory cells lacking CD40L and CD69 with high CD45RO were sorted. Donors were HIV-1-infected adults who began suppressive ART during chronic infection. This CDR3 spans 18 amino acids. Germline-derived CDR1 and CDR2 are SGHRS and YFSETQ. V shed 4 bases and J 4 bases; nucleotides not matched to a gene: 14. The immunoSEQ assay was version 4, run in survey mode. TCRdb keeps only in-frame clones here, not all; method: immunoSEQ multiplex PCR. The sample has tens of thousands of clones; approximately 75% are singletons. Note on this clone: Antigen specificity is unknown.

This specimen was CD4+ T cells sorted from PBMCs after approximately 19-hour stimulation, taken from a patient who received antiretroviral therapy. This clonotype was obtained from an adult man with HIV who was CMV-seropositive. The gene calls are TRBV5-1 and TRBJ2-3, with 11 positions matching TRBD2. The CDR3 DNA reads TGCGCCAGCAGCCGGGGGCTAGCGGGGGGTATACGATCAGATACGCAGTATTTT. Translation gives CASSRGLAGGIRSDTQYF.